These 11 T cell receptor beta chains share one sample of origin, sequenced in a study of neurological immune-mediated disorders (dated by TCRdb to between 2018 and 2021). The intended sense of this specimen's time point label: longitudinal time-point 1 (baseline). Receptor amplification or capture employed 5' RACE. The instrument given in TCRdb is Illumina HiSeq 2500. TCRdb's own reprocessing of the public reads used fastp at Q25 and MiXCR and kept productive beta chains. Every CDR3 protein is listed once, alongside the most common genes and DNA of its rows. The sample yields around 37,000 distinct CDR3 sequences; 3% to 3.5% were counted once. Of the sample, more than 7.5% falls within the top ten clones. Specimen: PBMCs. These receptors came from a woman in her sixties or seventies with multiple sclerosis.

This clonotype was seen ten or more times. The chain combines TRBV10-3 with TRBJ1-3; 7 bases line up with TRBD1. V dropped 11 bases and J dropped 3; count of bases not matched to a gene: 10. The length of the CDR3 is 14 residues. CDR1 is ENHRY and CDR2 is SYGVKD in the germline V gene. CDR3 coding DNA: TGTGCCCTCGGGCAGGGGGTAGATGGAAACACCATATATTTT. It specifies CALGQGVDGNTIYF.

This clonotype was seen repeatedly, ten times or more. This chain uses TRBV20-1 with TRBJ1-1; a weak D match, TRBD1 (5 bases). Per the germline V gene, CDR1 is DFQATT and CDR2 is SNEGSKA (reference sequence). CDR3 size: 13 residues. The ends were cut back, 6 bases at V and 4 bases at J, with 15 bases in the middle. Here the CDR3 reads CSALRGRGTEAFF. DNA for the CDR3: TGCAGTGCCCTAAGGGGCCGAGGCACTGAAGCTTTCTTT.

This clonotype was found many times. The V gene is TRBV12-3 or TRBV12-4, the J gene TRBJ2-7; D uncertain. The CDR3 is 14 amino acids. V was shortened by 3 bases and J by 1 base, with 10 bases between the two germline ends. The CDR3 sequence: CASSFVVRSYEQYF. For the CDR3, the DNA is TGTGCCAGCAGTTTTGTGGTCAGGTCCTACGAGCAGTACTTC.

This clonotype was seen many times. V and J are TRBV14 and TRBJ1-2; TRBD1 aligns across 9 bases. The CDR3 is 15 residues long. The V gene end was trimmed by 1 base and the J gene end by 5 bases; junction bases not matched to a gene: 5. The germline V gene has CDR1 SGHDN and CDR2 FVKESK. Here the CDR3 reads CASSQVETGGYGYTF. As DNA, the CDR3 is TGTGCCAGCAGCCAAGTGGAGACAGGGGGGTATGGCTACACCTTC.

The table lists this clonotype with many counts. The chain uses TRBV20-1 and TRBJ2-5; D perhaps matches TRBD2 (6 bases). Germline values: CDR1 DFQATT, CDR2 SNEGSKA (reference sequence). This CDR3 comprises 13 residues. The V end lost 6 bases, the J end lost 1 base, and 12 bases lay between the germline ends. CDR3 bases: TGCAGTGCCCTACCGGGGGTCCAAGAGACCCAGTACTTC. It translates to CSALPGVQETQYF.

A few counts support this clonotype. The J gene is TRBJ2-5, the V gene TRBV5-1; no clear D gene. The germline V gene has CDR1 SGHRS and CDR2 YFSETQ. The CDR3 runs to 12 residues. V lost 0 bases and J lost 5, with 5 bases in between. The CDR3 here is CASSLVGETQYF. The CDR3 coding sequence is TGCGCCAGCAGCTTGGTAGGGGAGACCCAGTACTTC.

This clonotype was recorded at least ten times. The V call is TRBV11-2, the J call TRBJ2-1; 7 positions agree with TRBD1. V trimming: 5 bases; J trimming: 5 bases; junction bases outside the gene matches: 6. The germline V gene has CDR1 SGHAT and CDR2 FQNNGV. The CDR3 has 14 residues. Written as DNA, the CDR3 is TGTGCCAGCAGCCTAGTAACAGGGGACAATGAGCAGTTCTTC. Encoded protein: CASSLVTGDNEQFF.

This clonotype was seen repeatedly, ten times or more. The chain employs TRBV20-1 and TRBJ2-3; 13 nucleotides agree with TRBD2. V lost 2 bases to trimming and J lost 5 bases; unmatched junction nucleotides: 10. CDR3 length equals 17 residues. Germline CDR1 DFQATT, CDR2 SNEGSKA (reference sequence). DNA for the CDR3: TGCAGTGCTAGATCGCCCACTAGCGGGGGGGCGGTAGATACGCAGTATTTT. This sequence encodes CSARSPTSGGAVDTQYF.

V is TRBV12-3 or TRBV12-4 and J is TRBJ2-5; D could derive from TRBD1 or TRBD2 (6 bases each). Deletions cut 5 bases from V and 5 bases from J, with 15 bases between. The CDR3 sequence is 14 residues long. CDR3 residues: CASSRFGGGETQYF. In DNA form, the CDR3 reads TGTGCCAGCAGTCGGTTCGGAGGGGGGGAGACCCAGTACTTC.

This clonotype is categorized as medium-sized. The rearrangement joins TRBV4-1 to TRBJ1-1; the D gene is possibly TRBD1 (5 bases). This CDR3 is built from 15 residues. Germline values: CDR1 MGHRA, CDR2 YSYEKL. Trimming removed 3 bases from V and 5 bases from J, with 16 bases in between. CDR3: CASSQVAQGWTEAFF. DNA of the CDR3: TGCGCCAGCAGCCAGGTGGCGCAGGGTTGGACTGAAGCTTTCTTT.

This clonotype has a handful of counts. This chain uses TRBV7-9 with TRBJ1-2; the D gene is possibly TRBD1 (6 bases). This CDR3 has 13 residues. V was clipped by 0 bases and J by 6 bases, with 8 bases between them. The V gene's germline CDR1 is SEHNR and CDR2 FQNEAQ (reference sequence). The CDR3 is CASSLAGGDGYTF. CDR3 DNA: TGTGCCAGCAGCTTAGCAGGGGGGGATGGCTACACCTTC. The complete variable domain, with remaining parts taken from reference TRBV7-9 and TRBJ1-2, reads DTGVSQNPRHKITKRGQNVTFRCDPISEHNRLYWYRQTLGQGPEFLTYFQNEAQLEKSRLLSDRFSAERPKGSFSTLEIQRTEQGDSAMYLCASSLAGGDGYTFGSGTRLTVV.